Listed below are T cell receptor beta chains from one sample, sequenced in a study of blood T cell repertoires in COVID-19. The method was immunoSEQ multiplex PCR; TCRdb's version includes in-frame clones alone and lacks a portion of them. The data show 200,000 to 250,000 clones, about four fifths seen once. The sample was peripheral blood. The source of these receptors is a woman in her 30s who had recovered from COVID-19. The CDR3 runs from the conserved cysteine through the conserved F or W. The order of the fields is CDR3 DNA, CDR3 protein, V gene, J gene, clone size, D gene. The D gene is left open where the match is weak. Only some rows state a clone size, as once, few, many or a class for expanded clones.

CDR3nt: TGCAGTGCTCGGGAGAACTACGAGCAGTACTTC; CDR3aa: CSARENYEQYF; v_gene: TRBV20-1; j_gene: TRBJ2-7; abundance: few; d_gene: .
CDR3nt: TGCGCCAGCAGCTTGGATTGGGGCGGCCAAGCTTTCTTT; CDR3aa: CASSLDWGGQAFF; v_gene: TRBV5-1; j_gene: TRBJ1-1; abundance: .; d_gene: .
CDR3nt: TGTGCCAGTAGTTCGGCAGGGATATACGAGCAGTACTTC; CDR3aa: CASSSAGIYEQYF; v_gene: TRBV19; j_gene: TRBJ2-7; abundance: .; d_gene: .
CDR3nt: TGTGCCAGCTCACAAGAGGTCTCTAGCACAGATACGCAGTATTTT; CDR3aa: CASSQEVSSTDTQYF; v_gene: TRBV18; j_gene: TRBJ2-3; abundance: .; d_gene: .
CDR3nt: TGTGCCAGCAGCTTAGAATACGGGAGAAAAAGCAATGAGCAGTTCTTC; CDR3aa: CASSLEYGRKSNEQFF; v_gene: TRBV11-2; j_gene: TRBJ2-1; abundance: once; d_gene: .
CDR3nt: TGTGCCAGCAGTGAGGCAGGGATTTACGACGAGCAGTACTTC; CDR3aa: CASSEAGIYDEQYF; v_gene: TRBV2; j_gene: TRBJ2-7; abundance: once; d_gene: .
CDR3nt: TGCGCCAGCAGTCCGCAGGGGGCTGGAGGGGAGCTGTTTTTT; CDR3aa: CASSPQGAGGELFF; v_gene: TRBV10-1; j_gene: TRBJ2-2; abundance: .; d_gene: TRBD1
CDR3nt: TGTGCCACCAGTGGTCCATCTTCGGAGGGCTCCTACGAGCAGTACTTC; CDR3aa: CATSGPSSEGSYEQYF; v_gene: TRBV24-1; j_gene: TRBJ2-7; abundance: .; d_gene: .
CDR3nt: TGTGCCATCAGTGAGCCGAGGGGGGGGTACACCGGGGAGCTGTTTTTT; CDR3aa: CAISEPRGGYTGELFF; v_gene: TRBV10-3; j_gene: TRBJ2-2; abundance: .; d_gene: .
CDR3nt: TGTGCCAGCAGTTCCCCCACAGGGAATCCGGACTTT; CDR3aa: CASSSPTGNPDF; v_gene: TRBV28; j_gene: TRBJ1-1; abundance: .; d_gene: .
CDR3nt: TGTGCTAGTGGTTTGGGCAGGGGCATCTCTGGAAACACCATATATTTT; CDR3aa: CASGLGRGISGNTIYF; v_gene: TRBV12-5; j_gene: TRBJ1-3; abundance: .; d_gene: .
CDR3nt: TGTGCCAGCAGTTTATGGGGGACAGGGGCGAACACTGAAGCTTTCTTT; CDR3aa: CASSLWGTGANTEAFF; v_gene: TRBV28; j_gene: TRBJ1-1; abundance: .; d_gene: TRBD1
CDR3nt: TGCGCCAGCAGCCAGTTCTTCGCGACTACTAACTATGGCTACACCTTC; CDR3aa: CASSQFFATTNYGYTF; v_gene: TRBV4-1; j_gene: TRBJ1-2; abundance: once; d_gene: .
CDR3nt: TGTGCCAGCAGTTTATCCGACAGGGGAGGAGATACGCAGTATTTT; CDR3aa: CASSLSDRGGDTQYF; v_gene: TRBV27; j_gene: TRBJ2-3; abundance: .; d_gene: TRBD1
CDR3nt: TGTGCCAGCAGCGTAGACGGGAGATATGGCTACACCTTC; CDR3aa: CASSVDGRYGYTF; v_gene: TRBV9; j_gene: TRBJ1-2; abundance: .; d_gene: .
CDR3nt: TGTGCCATCAGTGCCCGAGGCGGGGAGCTGTTTTTT; CDR3aa: CAISARGGELFF; v_gene: TRBV10-3; j_gene: TRBJ2-2; abundance: .; d_gene: .
CDR3nt: TGTGCCAGCAGTTTATCCGGGACAGGCTCGACCTATGGCTACACCTTC; CDR3aa: CASSLSGTGSTYGYTF; v_gene: TRBV27; j_gene: TRBJ1-2; abundance: .; d_gene: TRBD1
CDR3nt: TGTGCCAGCAGTGACCGACAGGCGAACACTGAAGCTTTCTTT; CDR3aa: CASSDRQANTEAFF; v_gene: TRBV27; j_gene: TRBJ1-1; abundance: once; d_gene: .
CDR3nt: TGTGCCTGGAGTGATCCGGGACAGGGGCCTGGAAACACCATATATTTT; CDR3aa: CAWSDPGQGPGNTIYF; v_gene: TRBV30; j_gene: TRBJ1-3; abundance: .; d_gene: TRBD1
CDR3nt: TGTGCCAGCAGTCCCGGGGGCGGGAGGGAGACCCAGTACTTC; CDR3aa: CASSPGGGRETQYF; v_gene: TRBV3-1/TRBV3-2; j_gene: TRBJ2-5; abundance: .; d_gene: TRBD2
CDR3nt: TGTGCCAGTAGGGACAGGGCTCGGTTCACTGAAGCTTTCTTT; CDR3aa: CASRDRARFTEAFF; v_gene: TRBV19; j_gene: TRBJ1-1; abundance: .; d_gene: TRBD1
CDR3nt: TGTGCCACCAGTGACCCGACAGGGTTCGGGGAGCTGTTTTTT; CDR3aa: CATSDPTGFGELFF; v_gene: TRBV24-1; j_gene: TRBJ2-2; abundance: .; d_gene: TRBD1
CDR3nt: TGTGCCAGCAGTGCGGACTTCACCGGGGAGCTGTTTTTT; CDR3aa: CASSADFTGELFF; v_gene: TRBV2; j_gene: TRBJ2-2; abundance: .; d_gene: .
CDR3nt: TGTGCCAGCAGTGAAATCGTTGACGGAGCCGGGGAGCTGTTTTTT; CDR3aa: CASSEIVDGAGELFF; v_gene: TRBV6-1; j_gene: TRBJ2-2; abundance: .; d_gene: .
CDR3nt: TGTGCCAGCAGTTTAAACGGGAGAAAAACCTACGAGCAGTACTTC; CDR3aa: CASSLNGRKTYEQYF; v_gene: TRBV28; j_gene: TRBJ2-7; abundance: .; d_gene: .
CDR3nt: TGTGCCAGCAGCCAGGAGAGTAGCGGTACAGATACGCAGTATTTT; CDR3aa: CASSQESSGTDTQYF; v_gene: TRBV9; j_gene: TRBJ2-3; abundance: .; d_gene: .
CDR3nt: TGTGCCATCAGCTTCCGGGACAGCCGTTATAATTCACCCCTCCACTTT; CDR3aa: CAISFRDSRYNSPLHF; v_gene: TRBV10-3; j_gene: TRBJ1-6; abundance: .; d_gene: TRBD1
CDR3nt: TGTGCCAGCAGGCCGACAGGATCGAACTATGGCTACACCTTC; CDR3aa: CASRPTGSNYGYTF; v_gene: TRBV28; j_gene: TRBJ1-2; abundance: once; d_gene: .
CDR3nt: TGTGCCACCAGCAGAGATTTGCCTAGGAACACTGAAGCTTTCTTT; CDR3aa: CATSRDLPRNTEAFF; v_gene: TRBV15; j_gene: TRBJ1-1; abundance: .; d_gene: .
CDR3nt: TGCGCCAGCAGCCAAGATGAGGACTCTAGCGGGAGGGGCTACACCTTC; CDR3aa: CASSQDEDSSGRGYTF; v_gene: TRBV4-1; j_gene: TRBJ1-2; abundance: .; d_gene: .
CDR3nt: TGTGCCAGCTCACTCGAGGGGGCCACTGAAGCTTTCTTT; CDR3aa: CASSLEGATEAFF; v_gene: TRBV18; j_gene: TRBJ1-1; abundance: .; d_gene: TRBD1
CDR3nt: TGCGCCAGCAGCCTACCACGGGGAGGAGGGTACAATGAGCAGTTCTTC; CDR3aa: CASSLPRGGGYNEQFF; v_gene: TRBV4-1; j_gene: TRBJ2-1; abundance: .; d_gene: .
CDR3nt: TGTGCCAGCACGAGACAGGGCATAGCTGGGGCCAACGTCCTGACTTTC; CDR3aa: CASTRQGIAGANVLTF; v_gene: TRBV28; j_gene: TRBJ2-6; abundance: .; d_gene: TRBD1
CDR3nt: TGTGCCAGCAGGGTAGGGAGCCCCTACAATGAGCAGTTCTTC; CDR3aa: CASRVGSPYNEQFF; v_gene: TRBV27; j_gene: TRBJ2-1; abundance: .; d_gene: .
CDR3nt: TGTGCCAGCAGCGAATACAGGGGGAATAACTATGGCTACACCTTC; CDR3aa: CASSEYRGNNYGYTF; v_gene: TRBV5-7; j_gene: TRBJ1-2; abundance: few; d_gene: TRBD1
CDR3nt: TGTGCCAGCAGCCCTAGCGGGAGAGCGGCAGATACGCAGTATTTT; CDR3aa: CASSPSGRAADTQYF; v_gene: TRBV5-4; j_gene: TRBJ2-3; abundance: .; d_gene: TRBD2
CDR3nt: TGTGCCAGCAGCTTAGTAACTACACAAGAGACCCAGTACTTC; CDR3aa: CASSLVTTQETQYF; v_gene: TRBV7-9; j_gene: TRBJ2-5; abundance: .; d_gene: .
CDR3nt: TGTGCCACCAGTAGACAGCAAGCATTGAACACTGAAGCTTTCTTT; CDR3aa: CATSRQQALNTEAFF; v_gene: TRBV24-1; j_gene: TRBJ1-1; abundance: few; d_gene: .
CDR3nt: TGTGCCAGCACCCGAGTATACGAGCAGTACTTC; CDR3aa: CASTRVYEQYF; v_gene: TRBV28; j_gene: TRBJ2-7; abundance: few; d_gene: .
CDR3nt: TGTGCCAGCTCACGATCAGGCGGGACAGGTTACACTGAAGCTTTCTTT; CDR3aa: CASSRSGGTGYTEAFF; v_gene: TRBV18; j_gene: TRBJ1-1; abundance: few; d_gene: TRBD1
CDR3nt: TGCGCCAGCAGCCAACCGGGACTAGCGGTCCAAGAGACCCAGTACTTC; CDR3aa: CASSQPGLAVQETQYF; v_gene: TRBV4-1; j_gene: TRBJ2-5; abundance: .; d_gene: TRBD2
CDR3nt: TGTGCCAGCAGCCTCCGACCGGCAAATACAGGCTCTGAAGCTTTCTTT; CDR3aa: CASSLRPANTGSEAFF; v_gene: TRBV11-2; j_gene: TRBJ1-1; abundance: once; d_gene: .
CDR3nt: TGTGCCAGCAGCCCCCAGTCTGGAAACACCATATATTTT; CDR3aa: CASSPQSGNTIYF; v_gene: TRBV7-3; j_gene: TRBJ1-3; abundance: few; d_gene: .
CDR3nt: TGTGCCAGCAGTTACGGTGGGCGGGAGCGGGATGAGCAGTTCTTC; CDR3aa: CASSYGGRERDEQFF; v_gene: TRBV6-2/TRBV6-3; j_gene: TRBJ2-1; abundance: .; d_gene: TRBD2
CDR3nt: TGTGCCAGCAGCCGCCGACTAGCGGGGGTCTACAATGAGCAGTTCTTC; CDR3aa: CASSRRLAGVYNEQFF; v_gene: TRBV7-3; j_gene: TRBJ2-1; abundance: few; d_gene: TRBD2
CDR3nt: TGTGCCAGTAAGGGGACCGGACATGGGGGGGGCGATGAGCAGTTCTTC; CDR3aa: CASKGTGHGGGDEQFF; v_gene: TRBV19; j_gene: TRBJ2-1; abundance: .; d_gene: .